The TCR beta chain described here comes from a study of Graves' ophthalmopathy and Graves' hyperthyroidism. On this clonotype itself: The DNA is left out, because the CDR3 cannot be placed on it with certainty; the CDR3 is given as TCRdb lists it.

The germline CDR1 and CDR2 sequences are MGHDK and SYGVNS. The CDR3 extends over 17 residues, inclusive of both ends. RNA transcripts served as template for amplifying TCR beta CDR3 sequences. The first-round RT-PCR employed HTBI primers together with the Qiagen OneStep RT-PCR kit. A multiplex PCR was then performed as the second round. A single record per CDR3 protein comes from TCRdb applying MiXCR to the multiplex PCR reads. The sample lists over 650,000 distinct CDR3 sequences, about 40% occurring once. This sequence was found in an adult man with Graves' ophthalmopathy. The material sequenced was peripheral blood. This chain joins TRBV25-1 and TRBJ1-2; the table's D call TRBD1 went unverified against the DNA. The CDR3 here is CACSASSSGAGNYGYTF.